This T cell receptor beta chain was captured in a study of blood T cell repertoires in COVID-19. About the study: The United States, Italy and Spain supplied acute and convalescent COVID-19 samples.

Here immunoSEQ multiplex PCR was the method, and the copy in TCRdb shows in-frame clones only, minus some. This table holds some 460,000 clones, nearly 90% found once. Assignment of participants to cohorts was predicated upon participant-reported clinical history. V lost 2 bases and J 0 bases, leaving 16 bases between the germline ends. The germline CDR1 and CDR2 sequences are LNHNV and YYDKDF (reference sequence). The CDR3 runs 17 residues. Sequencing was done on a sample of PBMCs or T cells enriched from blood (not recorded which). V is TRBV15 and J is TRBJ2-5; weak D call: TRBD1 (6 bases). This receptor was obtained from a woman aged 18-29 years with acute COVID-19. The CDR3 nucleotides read TGTGCCACCAGCAGACCACCCAACAGGGACAACCAAGAGACCCAGTACTTC. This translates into CATSRPPNRDNQETQYF. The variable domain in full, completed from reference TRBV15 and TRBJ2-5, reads DAMVIQNPRYQVTQFGKPVTLSCSQTLNHNVMYWYQQKSSQAPKLLFHYYDKDFNNEADTPDNFQSRRPNTSFCFLDIRSPGLGDTAMYLCATSRPPNRDNQETQYFGPGTRLLVL.